This entry is about one T cell receptor (beta chain). The specificity of this receptor is unknown. Base quality data are lacking; no much larger clone is found one base away. The library was obtained by PCR. DNA from cultured CD4+ T cells was subjected to TCR sequencing with the Oncomine TCR Beta short-read assay at the Johns Hopkins FTIC core. The QIAamp micro DNA kit was used to extract genomic DNA from the cultured CD4+ T cells. Oncomine TCR Beta libraries from cultured CD4+ T cells were pooled using unique dual indexes and sequenced on an Illumina iSeq 100. In the original analysis: Non-productive sequences were filtered out, and CDR3s that did not start with C, did not end with F or W, or were shorter than 7 amino acids were discarded. Antigen-specific clonotypes were identified with the MANAFEST web application by comparing peptide-stimulated wells with reference and other culture wells. For a clone to be called positive, the clone needed an FDR below 0.05, an odds ratio above 5, and a productive frequency above 0.1% in at least two of three replicate wells. A clonotype was classed as cross-reactive if the clonotype showed significant expansion both in SARS-CoV-2 spike wells and in at least one common cold coronavirus spike condition. Similarity between CDR3 sequences was evaluated in R version 3.6.1 using Levenshtein distances (stringdist) and unrooted phylogenetic trees (ape). TCRdb reran the public reads through fastp at Q25 and MiXCR, keeping productive beta chains. Rows with one shared CDR3 protein collapse into an entry with the most common genes and DNA. The V and J calls, along with clone size, are taken from TCRdb and not from the paper's own processing. This sample gives about 26,000 distinct CDR3 sequences in total; 40% to 55% of them show up just once. Roughly 27% of the sample goes to the ten largest clones.

From its cysteine to its phenylalanine, the CDR3 spans 12 amino acids. The read is trimmed to its CDR3 DNA, 36 bases read in frame from base 1. Reading the germline V gene (reference sequence) gives CDR1 GTSNPN and CDR2 SVGIG. A distance of 1 base separates the germline ends of V and J, which lose 2 bases and 0 bases respectively. This specimen belongs to a study of vaccination and CD4 T cells after COVID-19 (dated 2022 in TCRdb). The study in broad terms: In the convalescent cohort there were six males and four females, among whom were two Hispanic individuals, seven Caucasians, two Asians and one multiracial person. Two doses of either the Pfizer-BioNTech BNT162b2 vaccine (n=8) or the Moderna mRNA-1273 vaccine (n=2) were administered to participants. Post-COVID blood samples from convalescent patients were collected a median of about 100 days after diagnosis, with a range of 35 to 161 days. The time from the second vaccine dose to post-vaccine blood sampling had a median of roughly 72 days and ranged from roughly 12 to 250 days. The cultures were stimulated with overlapping spike peptide pools from SARS-CoV-2 and from the common cold coronaviruses HCoV-NL63, HCoV-OC43 and HCoV-229E. Control cultures received a CEFX viral epitope pool as the positive control, an HIV-1 Nef peptide pool as the negative control, or no peptide. In 9 to 11 COVID-19 convalescent patients and a few infection-naive healthy vaccine recipients, researchers compared the spike-specific CD4+ TCR repertoire from before mRNA vaccination with the repertoire from after.

The treatment or condition label here, explained by the study, means: approximately nine-day PBMC culture with coronavirus spike peptide pools or control peptides (ViraFEST assay). To expand antigen-specific T cells with peptide pools and then pick out the expanded clonotypes through TCR sequencing, the study relied on the ViraFEST assay. Negative nucleocapsid antibody tests before and after vaccination confirmed that the healthy vaccine recipients had no prior SARS-CoV-2 infection. PBMCs were cultured at fewer than 2.5 million per well in IMDM supplemented with approximately 5.4% human AB serum and 8.5 to 10 IU/ml IL-2, with around 10 ug/ml peptide pools added. Half of the culture medium was replaced with fresh IL-2-containing medium on days 3 and 7. After around 11 days of culture, CD4+ T cells were isolated by negative selection using the EasySep CD4+ T cell isolation kit. Ficoll-Paque Plus gradient centrifugation was used to isolate PBMCs from whole blood, and the isolated PBMCs were then either used fresh or cryopreserved at -140C. In general, triplicate wells were set up for every culture condition.

What the research found in general, with its limitations: The number of convalescent patients in the study was relatively small, and the study did not examine early timepoints following natural infection. The median count of SARS-CoV-2-reactive clonotypes went up from some 23 after infection to roughly 38 after vaccination, although the change was not significant. Of the vaccine-specific clones found in convalescent patients, nearly all (304 of 307) were mono-reactive for SARS-CoV-2 spike instead of being cross-reactive with common cold coronaviruses. Among the post-vaccine SARS-CoV-2-reactive clones in convalescent patients, a median approximately 86% showed up only after vaccination, which suggests vaccine-specific priming.

The source of this sequence is a human donor who received a COVID-19 vaccine. The chain links TRBV30 with TRBJ2-2; no D gene can be assigned with confidence. The sequences come from CD4+ T cells from blood, cultured in vitro, collected before SARS-CoV-2 vaccination. In nucleotide form, the sequence is TGTGCCTGGAGTTCGAACACCGGGGAGCTGTTTTTT. Its translation is CAWSSNTGELFF.